This T cell receptor (beta chain) is drawn from a study of blood T cells in healthy people across ages. V was clipped by 1 base and J by 6 bases, with 10 bases between them. The CDR3 has 13 residues. Germline V CDR1 and CDR2: LGHDT, YNNKEL (reference sequence). A second PCR of 7 to 11 cycles used a sample-barcoded 5' primer and a J-beta primer mix. Each cDNA molecule, via a template-switch adaptor with 12 random nucleotides, was tagged. The study obtained at least 2.5 million CDR3-containing paired-end reads from every sample. TCRdb reprocessed the 5' RACE reads via MiXCR and lists one record per CDR3 protein. This sample has about 1.7 million distinct CDR3 sequences, with approximately 28% found just once. For every donor, a draw yielded about 10 milliliters of peripheral blood.

This clonotype was obtained from a woman aged 25 to 39 in good health. This sequence joins TRBV3-1 and TRBJ2-7; D is unclear. Sequenced sample: blood. For the CDR3, the DNA is TGTGCCAGCAGCCAAGGGCTACAGTCCGAGCAGTACTTC. Translated, it gives CASSQGLQSEQYF.